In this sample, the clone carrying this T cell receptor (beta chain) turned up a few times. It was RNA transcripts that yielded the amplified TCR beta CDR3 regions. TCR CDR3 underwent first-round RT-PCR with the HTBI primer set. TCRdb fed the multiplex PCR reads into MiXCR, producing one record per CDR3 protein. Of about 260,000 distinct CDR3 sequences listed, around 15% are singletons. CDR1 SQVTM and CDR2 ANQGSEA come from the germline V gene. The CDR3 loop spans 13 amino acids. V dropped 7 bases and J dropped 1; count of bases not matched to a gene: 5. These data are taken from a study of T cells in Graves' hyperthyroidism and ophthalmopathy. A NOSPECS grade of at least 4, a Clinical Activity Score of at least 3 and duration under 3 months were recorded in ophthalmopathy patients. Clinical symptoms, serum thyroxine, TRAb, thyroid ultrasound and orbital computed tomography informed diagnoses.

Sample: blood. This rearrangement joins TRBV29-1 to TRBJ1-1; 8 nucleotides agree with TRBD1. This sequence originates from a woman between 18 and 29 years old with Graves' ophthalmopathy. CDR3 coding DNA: TGCAGCGCACTCGGGACAGGGAACACTGAAGCTTTCTTT. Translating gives CSALGTGNTEAFF.